The T cell receptor (beta chain) under discussion was sequenced for a study of blood T cell repertoires in COVID-19. As for the study in general: Acute-phase and convalescent COVID-19 samples originated in the United States, Italy and Spain.

Generated by immunoSEQ multiplex PCR, the TCRdb table keeps only in-frame clones and is missing some. The repertoire holds 200,000 or so clones, with approximately 90% as singletons. Material for sequencing was PBMCs or T cells enriched from blood (not recorded which). The TCR comes from a woman aged 35 to 49 with acute COVID-19.

This CDR3 is CASSQGLAGGRHYNEQFF. The CDR3 nucleotides are TGTGCCAGCAGCCAAGGCCTAGCGGGAGGGCGACACTACAATGAGCAGTTCTTC. The chain joins TRBV3-1 (or the pseudogene TRBV3-2) to TRBJ2-1; 12 positions match TRBD2. The V segment lost 1 base and the J segment 3 bases; nucleotides outside the gene matches: 7. The CDR3 totals 18 residues. The V gene's germline CDR1 is LGHDT and CDR2 YNNKEL (reference sequence).